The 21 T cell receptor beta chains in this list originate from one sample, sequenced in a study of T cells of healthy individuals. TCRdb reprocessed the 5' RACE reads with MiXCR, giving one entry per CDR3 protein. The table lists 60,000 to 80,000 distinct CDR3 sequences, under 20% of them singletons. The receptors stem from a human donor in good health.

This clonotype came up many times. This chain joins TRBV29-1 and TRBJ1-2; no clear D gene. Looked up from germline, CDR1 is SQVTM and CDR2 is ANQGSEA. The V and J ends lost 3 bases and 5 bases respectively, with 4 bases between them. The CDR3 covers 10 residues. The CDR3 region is CSVDGYGYTF. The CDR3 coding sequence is TGCAGCGTTGACGGGTATGGCTACACCTTC.

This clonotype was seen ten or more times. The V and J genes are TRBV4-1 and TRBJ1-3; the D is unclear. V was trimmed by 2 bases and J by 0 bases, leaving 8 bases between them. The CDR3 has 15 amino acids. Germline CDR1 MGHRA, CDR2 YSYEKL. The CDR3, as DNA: TGCGCCAGCAGCCAATCCCAGAACTCTGGAAACACCATATATTTT. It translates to CASSQSQNSGNTIYF.

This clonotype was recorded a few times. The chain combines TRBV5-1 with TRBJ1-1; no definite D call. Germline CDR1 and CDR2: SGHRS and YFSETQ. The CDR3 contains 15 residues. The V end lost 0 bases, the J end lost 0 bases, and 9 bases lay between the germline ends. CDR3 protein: CASSLGIGMNTEAFF. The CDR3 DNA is TGCGCCAGCAGCTTGGGGATCGGGATGAACACTGAAGCTTTCTTT. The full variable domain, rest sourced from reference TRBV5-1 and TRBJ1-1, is KAGVTQTPRYLIKTRGQQVTLSCSPISGHRSVSWYQQTPGQGLQFLFEYFSETQRNKGNFPGRFSGRQFSNSRSEMNVSTLELGDSALYLCASSLGIGMNTEAFFGQGTRLTVV.

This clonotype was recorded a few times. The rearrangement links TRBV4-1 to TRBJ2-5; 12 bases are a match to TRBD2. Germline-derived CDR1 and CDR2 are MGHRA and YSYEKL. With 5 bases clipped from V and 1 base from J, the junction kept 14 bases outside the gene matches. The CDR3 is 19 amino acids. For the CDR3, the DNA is TGCGCCAGCAGCACTGCAGGAGCTAGCGGGAGGGCCCTCCAAGAGACCCAGTACTTC. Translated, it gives CASSTAGASGRALQETQYF.

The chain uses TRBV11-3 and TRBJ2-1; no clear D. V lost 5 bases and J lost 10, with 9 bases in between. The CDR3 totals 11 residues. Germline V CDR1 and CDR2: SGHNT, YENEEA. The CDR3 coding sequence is TGTGCCAGCAGCCTCCATGGAGAGCAGTTCTTC. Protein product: CASSLHGEQFF.

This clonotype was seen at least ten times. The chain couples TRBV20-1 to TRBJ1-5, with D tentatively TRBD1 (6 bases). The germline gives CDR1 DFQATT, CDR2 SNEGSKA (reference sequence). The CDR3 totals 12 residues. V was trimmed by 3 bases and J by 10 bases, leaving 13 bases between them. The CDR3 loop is CSARDSVSPQHF. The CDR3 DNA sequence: TGCAGTGCTAGGGACAGTGTGTCTCCCCAGCATTTT.

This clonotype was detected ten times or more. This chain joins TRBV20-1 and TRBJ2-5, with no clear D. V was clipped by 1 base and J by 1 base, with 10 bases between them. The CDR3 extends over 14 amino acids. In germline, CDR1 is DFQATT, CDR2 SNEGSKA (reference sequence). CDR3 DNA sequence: TGCAGTGCTAGAGCAAGAATACCCCAAGAGACCCAGTACTTC. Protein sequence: CSARARIPQETQYF.

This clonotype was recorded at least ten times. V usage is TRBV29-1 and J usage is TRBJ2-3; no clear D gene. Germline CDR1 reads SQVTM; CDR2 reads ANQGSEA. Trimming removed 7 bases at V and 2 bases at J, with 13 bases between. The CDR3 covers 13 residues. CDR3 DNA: TGCAGCGCAAGAAGGGCCTACACAGATACGCAGTATTTT. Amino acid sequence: CSARRAYTDTQYF.

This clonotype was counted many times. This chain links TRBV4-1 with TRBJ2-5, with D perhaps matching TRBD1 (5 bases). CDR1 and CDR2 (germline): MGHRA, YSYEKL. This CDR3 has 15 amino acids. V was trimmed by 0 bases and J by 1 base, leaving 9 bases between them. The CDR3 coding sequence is TGCGCCAGCAGCCAAGAATCCACAGGCCAAGAGACCCAGTACTTC. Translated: CASSQESTGQETQYF.

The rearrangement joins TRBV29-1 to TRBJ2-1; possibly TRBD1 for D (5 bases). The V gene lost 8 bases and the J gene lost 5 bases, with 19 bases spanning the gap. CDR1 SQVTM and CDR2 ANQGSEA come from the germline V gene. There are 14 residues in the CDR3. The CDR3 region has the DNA TGCAGCCCTTGGGCCCTTGGGGCCGACAATGAGCAGTTCTTC. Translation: CSPWALGADNEQFF.

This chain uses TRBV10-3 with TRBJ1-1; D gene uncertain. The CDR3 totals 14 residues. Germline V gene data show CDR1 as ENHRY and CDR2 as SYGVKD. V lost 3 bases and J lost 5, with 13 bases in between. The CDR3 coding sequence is TGTGCCATCAGTGACACCGGTCAGAAGACTGAAGCTTTCTTT. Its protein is CAISDTGQKTEAFF.

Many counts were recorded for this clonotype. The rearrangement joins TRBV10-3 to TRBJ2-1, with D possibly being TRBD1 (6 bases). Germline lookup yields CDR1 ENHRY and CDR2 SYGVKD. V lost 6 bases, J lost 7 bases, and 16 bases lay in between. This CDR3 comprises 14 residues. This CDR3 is CAISNREGWNEQFF. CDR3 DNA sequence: TGTGCCATCAGCAACAGGGAAGGGTGGAATGAGCAGTTCTTC.

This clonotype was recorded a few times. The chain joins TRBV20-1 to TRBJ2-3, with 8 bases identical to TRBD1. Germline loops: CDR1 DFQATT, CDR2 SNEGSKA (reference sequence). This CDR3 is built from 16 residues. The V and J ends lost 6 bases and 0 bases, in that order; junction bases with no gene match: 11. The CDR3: CSATGTGVSSTDTQYF. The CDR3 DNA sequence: TGCAGTGCAACCGGGACAGGTGTCTCTAGCACAGATACGCAGTATTTT.

The CDR3 sequence is CSVEGLARQRQFF. The CDR3 coding sequence is TGCAGCGTTGAAGGGCTAGCGCGGCAAAGGCAGTTCTTC. The chain is built from TRBV29-1 and TRBJ2-1, with D maybe TRBD2 (6 bases). The V end lost 1 base, the J end lost 12 bases, and 16 bases lay between the germline ends. Per germline, CDR1 SQVTM and CDR2 ANQGSEA. This CDR3 is built from 13 residues.

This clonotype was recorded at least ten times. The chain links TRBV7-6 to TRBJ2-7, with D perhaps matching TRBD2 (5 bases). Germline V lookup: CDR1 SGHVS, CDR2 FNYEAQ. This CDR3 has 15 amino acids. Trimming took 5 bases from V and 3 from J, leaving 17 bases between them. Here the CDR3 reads CASSALDPGVYEQYF. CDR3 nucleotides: TGTGCCAGCAGCGCACTAGATCCCGGGGTCTACGAGCAGTACTTC.

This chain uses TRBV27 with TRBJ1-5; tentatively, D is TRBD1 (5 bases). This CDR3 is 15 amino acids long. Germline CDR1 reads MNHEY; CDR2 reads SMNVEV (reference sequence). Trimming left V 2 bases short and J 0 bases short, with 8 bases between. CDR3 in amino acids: CASSLGGYSNQPQHF. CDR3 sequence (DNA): TGTGCCAGCAGTTTAGGGGGATATAGCAATCAGCCCCAGCATTTT.

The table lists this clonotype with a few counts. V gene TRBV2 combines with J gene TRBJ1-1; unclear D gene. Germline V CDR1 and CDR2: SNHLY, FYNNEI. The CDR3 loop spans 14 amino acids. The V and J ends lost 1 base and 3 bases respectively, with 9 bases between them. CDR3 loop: CASSEVAVDTEAFF. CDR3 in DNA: TGTGCCAGCAGTGAAGTGGCCGTTGACACTGAAGCTTTCTTT.

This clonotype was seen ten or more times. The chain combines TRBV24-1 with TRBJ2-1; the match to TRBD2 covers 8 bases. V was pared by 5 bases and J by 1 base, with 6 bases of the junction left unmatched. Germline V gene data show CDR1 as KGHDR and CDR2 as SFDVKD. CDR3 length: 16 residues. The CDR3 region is CATSARGGPSYNEQFF. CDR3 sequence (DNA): TGTGCCACCAGTGCCCGGGGGGGCCCTTCCTACAATGAGCAGTTCTTC.

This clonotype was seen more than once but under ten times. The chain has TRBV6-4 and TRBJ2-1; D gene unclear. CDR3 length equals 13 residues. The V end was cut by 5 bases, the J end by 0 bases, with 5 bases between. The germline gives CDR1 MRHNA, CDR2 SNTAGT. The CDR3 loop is CASSLTSYNEQFF. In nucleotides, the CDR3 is TGTGCCAGCAGTCTTACCTCCTACAATGAGCAGTTCTTC.

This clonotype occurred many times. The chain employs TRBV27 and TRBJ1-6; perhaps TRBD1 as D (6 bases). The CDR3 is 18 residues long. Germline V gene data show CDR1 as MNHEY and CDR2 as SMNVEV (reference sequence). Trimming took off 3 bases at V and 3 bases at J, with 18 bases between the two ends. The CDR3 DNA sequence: TGTGCCAGCAGTTTGGGGTCTGCAGGGGTGAACTATAATTCACCCCTCCACTTT. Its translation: CASSLGSAGVNYNSPLHF.

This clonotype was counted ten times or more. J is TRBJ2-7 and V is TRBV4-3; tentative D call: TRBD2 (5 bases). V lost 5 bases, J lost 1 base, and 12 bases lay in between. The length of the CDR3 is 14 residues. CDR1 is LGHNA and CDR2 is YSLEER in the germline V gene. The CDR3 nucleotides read TGCGCCAGCAGCTTAAAGAGGGTTTCCTACGAGCAGTACTTC. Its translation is CASSLKRVSYEQYF.